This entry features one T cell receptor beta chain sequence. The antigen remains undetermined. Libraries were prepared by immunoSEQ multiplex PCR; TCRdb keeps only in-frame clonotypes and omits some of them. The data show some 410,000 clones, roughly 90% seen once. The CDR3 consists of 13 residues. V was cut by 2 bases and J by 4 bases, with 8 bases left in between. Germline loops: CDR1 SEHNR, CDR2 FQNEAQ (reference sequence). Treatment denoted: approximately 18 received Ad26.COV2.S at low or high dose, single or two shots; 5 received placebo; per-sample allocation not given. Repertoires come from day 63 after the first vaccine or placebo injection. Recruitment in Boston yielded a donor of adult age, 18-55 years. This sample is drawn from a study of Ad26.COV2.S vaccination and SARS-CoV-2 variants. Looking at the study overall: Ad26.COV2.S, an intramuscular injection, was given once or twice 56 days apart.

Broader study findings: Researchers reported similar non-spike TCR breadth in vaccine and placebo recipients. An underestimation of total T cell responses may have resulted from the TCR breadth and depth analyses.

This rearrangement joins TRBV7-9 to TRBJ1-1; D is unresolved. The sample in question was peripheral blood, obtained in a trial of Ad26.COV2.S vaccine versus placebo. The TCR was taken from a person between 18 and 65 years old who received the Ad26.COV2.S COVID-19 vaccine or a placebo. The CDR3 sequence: CASSLKSATEAFF. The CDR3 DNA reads TGTGCCAGCAGCTTAAAGTCGGCCACTGAAGCTTTCTTT.